One sample yielded the 16 T cell receptor beta chains listed below, sequenced in a study of cytomegalovirus exposure and HLA in healthy donors. A multiplex PCR was run with 60 Vbeta primers and 13 Jbeta primers. The table came from immunoSEQ multiplex PCR; TCRdb's copy has only in-frame clones and leaves some out. The top ten hold under 2% of the sample, which has around 130,000 clones, about 85% seen once. Sequenced: PBMCs. Receptors originate from a boy younger than 18 in good health and CMV-seronegative.

The gene calls are TRBV19 and TRBJ1-1; a possible D gene is TRBD1 (5 bases). CDR1 is LNHDA and CDR2 is SQIVND in the germline V gene (reference sequence). The CDR3 is 14 amino acids. The V end lost 3 bases, the J end lost 2 bases, and 10 bases lay between the germline ends. Written as DNA, the CDR3 is TGTGCCAGTAGTATCTCCGGGGGAAACACTGAAGCTTTCTTT. It yields the protein CASSISGGNTEAFF.

V gene TRBV7-2 combines with J gene TRBJ2-2, with 7 bases that match TRBD1. Germline CDR1 is SGHTA and CDR2 is FQGNSA. The CDR3 has 15 amino acids. V trimming: 4 bases; J trimming: 7 bases; junction bases outside the gene matches: 9. The chain's CDR3 is CASSWDSLQGGELFF. DNA for the CDR3: TGTGCCAGCAGCTGGGACAGCTTGCAGGGCGGGGAGCTGTTTTTT.

The rearrangement uses TRBV27 and TRBJ2-3; tentative D call: TRBD2 (5 bases). Germline lookup yields CDR1 MNHEY and CDR2 SMNVEV (reference sequence). The CDR3 loop spans 16 amino acids. The V gene lost 3 bases and the J gene lost 4 bases, with 17 bases spanning the gap. CDR3 sequence reads: CASSFRGLEVADTQYF. As DNA, the CDR3 is TGTGCCAGCAGTTTTCGAGGCTTGGAGGTGGCAGATACGCAGTATTTT.

This sequence joins TRBV27 and TRBJ1-1; 8 bases agree with TRBD1. J was trimmed by 4 bases and V by 2 bases; bases with no gene match: 3. The germline V gene has CDR1 MNHEY and CDR2 SMNVEV (reference sequence). The CDR3 length is 14 residues. Written as DNA, the CDR3 is TGTGCCAGCAGTTTAGCAGGGGGCACCACTGAAGCTTTCTTT. The encoded protein is CASSLAGGTTEAFF.

V usage is TRBV27 and J usage is TRBJ1-1, with 8 bases matching TRBD1. The CDR3 contains 17 residues. Germline CDR1 and CDR2: MNHEY and SMNVEV (reference sequence). V lost 4 bases and J lost 2; bases outside the gene matches: 12. Written as DNA, the CDR3 is TGTGCCAGCAGTTGGACAGGGCCTATTGGACAAAACACTGAAGCTTTCTTT. It specifies CASSWTGPIGQNTEAFF.

This chain links TRBV19 with TRBJ2-1; TRBD1 agrees at 7 bases. The V segment lost 6 bases and the J segment 6 bases; nucleotides outside the gene matches: 5. This CDR3 comprises 13 residues. CDR1 is LNHDA and CDR2 is SQIVND in the germline V gene (reference sequence). CDR3 sequence reads: CASRTGCCNEQFF. CDR3 DNA sequence: TGTGCCAGTAGGACAGGGTGTTGCAATGAGCAGTTCTTC.

CDR3 DNA: TGTGCCAGCAGTGAGGACAGCTATGGCTACACCTTC. It is translated as CASSEDSYGYTF. The chain joins TRBV2 to TRBJ1-2; TRBD1 is a possible D gene (6 bases). The CDR3 consists of 12 residues. V was clipped by 3 bases and J by 4 bases, with 6 bases between them. Germline CDR1 reads SNHLY; CDR2 reads FYNNEI. The full variable domain, rest sourced from reference TRBV2 and TRBJ1-2, is EPEVTQTPSHQVTQMGQEVILRCVPISNHLYFYWYRQILGQKVEFLVSFYNNEISEKSEIFDDQFSVERPDGSNFTLKIRSTKLEDSAMYFCASSEDSYGYTFGSGTRLTVV.

The chain is built from TRBV6-4 and TRBJ2-5; 11 bases fit TRBD2. The CDR3 runs to 16 residues. With V trimmed by 5 bases and J by 2 bases, 7 bases remained unmatched. The V gene's germline CDR1 is MRHNA and CDR2 SNTAGT. DNA of the CDR3: TGTGCCAGCAGTAGATTAGCGGGGGGGCCTCAAGAGACCCAGTACTTC. This gives the protein CASSRLAGGPQETQYF.

The CDR3 protein is CASSPGQGASGNTIYF. Written as DNA, the CDR3 is TGTGCCAGCAGCCCGGGACAGGGGGCATCTGGAAACACCATATATTTT. This sequence joins TRBV9 and TRBJ1-3; TRBD1 matches 12 bases. The junction had 3 bases not matched to a gene; V was cut back by 4 bases and J by 1 base. The germline CDR1 and CDR2 sequences are SGDLS and YYNGEE. The CDR3 consists of 16 residues.

The chain links TRBV6-6 to TRBJ1-5; 8 bases map to TRBD1. CDR1 is MNHNY and CDR2 is SVGAGI in the germline V gene (reference sequence). With V trimmed by 7 bases and J by 2 bases, 10 bases remained unmatched. The CDR3 has 16 amino acids. CDR3 residues: CASTDGQGMGNQPQHF. Here the CDR3 DNA reads TGTGCCAGCACCGACGGACAGGGCATGGGCAATCAGCCCCAGCATTTT.

The V call is TRBV4-3, the J call TRBJ2-1; 9 bases agree with TRBD2. Looked up from germline, CDR1 is LGHNA and CDR2 is YSLEER. V lost 0 bases to trimming and J lost 5 bases; unmatched junction nucleotides: 5. The CDR3 is made up of 16 amino acids. CDR3 in amino acids: CASSQDGLASDNEQFF. DNA of the CDR3: TGCGCCAGCAGCCAAGATGGACTAGCGTCTGACAATGAGCAGTTCTTC.

This chain uses TRBV15 with TRBJ2-3, with D tentatively TRBD2 (5 bases). This CDR3 spans 15 amino acids. Germline V CDR1 and CDR2: LNHNV, YYDKDF (reference sequence). V was trimmed by 4 bases and J by 0 bases, leaving 11 bases between them. CDR3 in DNA: TGTGCCACCAGCAAACAAGCGGATAGCACAGATACGCAGTATTTT. Amino acids: CATSKQADSTDTQYF.

This clone appeared a single time. This chain joins TRBV9 and TRBJ2-2, with D possibly TRBD2 on 6 matching bases. This CDR3 spans 14 amino acids. Trimming stripped 0 bases from V and 7 bases from J, with 10 bases between. The germline CDR1 and CDR2 sequences are SGDLS and YYNGEE. For the CDR3, the DNA is TGTGCCAGCAGCGTAGTGGGGAGGAGCGGGGAGCTGTTTTTT. Amino acids: CASSVVGRSGELFF.

V gene TRBV5-4 combines with J gene TRBJ2-1, with TRBD2 matching 9 bases. In germline, CDR1 is SGHNT, CDR2 YYREEE (reference sequence). V lost 2 bases to trimming and J lost 10 bases; unmatched junction nucleotides: 7. The CDR3 covers 14 residues. In nucleotides, the CDR3 is TGTGCCAGCAGCTTACCGGGACTAGCTTCGGAGCAGTTCTTC. This gives the protein CASSLPGLASEQFF.

The chain is built from TRBV27 and TRBJ2-2; 7 nucleotides align to TRBD1. The CDR3 loop spans 17 amino acids. V shed 3 bases and J 7 bases; nucleotides not matched to a gene: 14. Germline CDR1 and CDR2: MNHEY and SMNVEV (reference sequence). CDR3 nucleotide sequence: TGTGCCAGCAGTTTGAGTTTGATGAGGGGGCTGGTCGGGGAGCTGTTTTTT. Translation gives CASSLSLMRGLVGELFF.

CDR3 region: CAISESRTAALLFF. CDR3 coding DNA: TGTGCCATCAGTGAGTCCAGGACAGCCGCACTGCTGTTTTTT. This chain connects TRBV10-3 to TRBJ1-4, with D possibly TRBD1 on 6 matching bases. The CDR3 extends over 14 amino acids. V was cut by 0 bases and J by 14 bases, with 16 bases left in between. Germline-derived CDR1 and CDR2 are ENHRY and SYGVKD.